This T cell receptor beta chain was profiled in a study of blood T cell repertoires in COVID-19. The V end lost 6 bases, the J end lost 3 bases, and 9 bases lay between the germline ends. The CDR3 runs to 12 residues. Clones were read by immunoSEQ multiplex PCR, and TCRdb kept only the in-frame ones, dropping some. The repertoire includes about 140,000 clones, more than 75% of them detected once, and around 13% sits in the top ten. Source material: peripheral blood. The chain employs TRBV12-3 or TRBV12-4 and TRBJ2-7; no clear D gene. The sequence derives from a man aged 80 or over with acute or convalescent COVID-19. CDR3 amino acids: CASSYGVYEQYF. CDR3 nucleotides: TGTGCCAGCAGCTACGGAGTCTACGAGCAGTACTTC.